This T cell receptor beta chain was recorded in a study of blood T cell repertoires in COVID-19 (dated by TCRdb to 2018 to 2021). Notes on the research overall: Collaborator samples came from the United States, Italy and Spain and covered acute and convalescent phases of COVID-19. The material from the prospective study consisted of cDNA or gDNA derived from T cells, B-cell-depleted T cells, or PBMCs. Subjects who had been exposed to COVID-19, were actively infected with it, or had recovered from it provided the deeply sampled blood TCRbeta repertoires that made up the dataset. The repertoires were released in a freely available public database meant as a resource for research on the immune response to SARS-CoV-2. Samples came from the ongoing ImmuneRACE study (first 160 participants) plus 1,254 subjects from 6 global collaborators. Nearly every sample came with metadata listing a de-identified subject ID, COVID-19 status, age in years and sex. Where available, HLA class I and class II types were taken from metadata supplied by the sample provider and were not determined by assay-based typing. Paper-wide results and their limitations: How much clinical and demographic metadata was included differed by source and by participant, and the metadata was provided uncurated.

As regards this clone: No antigen is known for it. No much larger clone exists at a distance of one base, and base qualities are not known.

TCRbeta CDR3 regions were amplified from genomic DNA using the immunoSEQ Assay, a bias-controlled multiplex PCR. Processing in the source paper ran as follows. Within the assay, amplification of reference gene primers was used to estimate how many nucleated cells each sample contained. Sequence reads were collapsed and filtered to measure the absolute abundance of every unique TCRbeta CDR3 rearrangement. Productive Simpson clonality was computed per sample as the square root of Simpson's diversity index over productive rearrangements. TCRdb retrieved this table from immuneACCESS and kept in-frame rearrangements only. Not all clones are present; in checked studies, unresolved V genes account for under half, and no reason is known for the remainder. For V, J and clone size, that table is used; D and trimming come from the DNA. In all, the sample holds under 250,000 clones, and around 92% of those were seen once. Of the sample, roughly 4% falls within the top ten clones.

Based on the germline V gene, the CDR1 and CDR2 sequences are ENHRY and SYGVKD. Trimming removed 0 bases from V and 3 bases from J, leaving 8 bases between the germline ends. The CDR3 contains 15 residues, cysteine and phenylalanine counted. The only DNA kept is the CDR3, 45 bases in frame from the first base. Participants in the prospective study were aged roughly 18 to 90 years, lived in under 30 United States geographic areas, and enrolled through a virtual design. In the prospective study, participants were assigned to cohorts based on the clinical history participants reported in a screening survey and a study questionnaire. Each participant in the prospective study had whole blood, serum and a nasopharyngeal or oropharyngeal swab collected by mobile phlebotomists. Additional blood draws and questionnaires over a roughly two-month period could optionally be provided by prospective study participants. Before DNA extraction, blood samples from the prospective study were shipped at room temperature or frozen.

Sequenced sample: PBMCs or T cells enriched from blood (not recorded which). The receptor's source is a woman aged 25 to 39 with acute COVID-19. The rearrangement combines TRBV10-3 with TRBJ1-4; the D gene assignment is ambiguous. The CDR3: CAISESGAANEKLFF. The nucleotides are TGTGCCATCAGTGAGTCGGGCGCAGCTAATGAAAAACTGTTTTTT.